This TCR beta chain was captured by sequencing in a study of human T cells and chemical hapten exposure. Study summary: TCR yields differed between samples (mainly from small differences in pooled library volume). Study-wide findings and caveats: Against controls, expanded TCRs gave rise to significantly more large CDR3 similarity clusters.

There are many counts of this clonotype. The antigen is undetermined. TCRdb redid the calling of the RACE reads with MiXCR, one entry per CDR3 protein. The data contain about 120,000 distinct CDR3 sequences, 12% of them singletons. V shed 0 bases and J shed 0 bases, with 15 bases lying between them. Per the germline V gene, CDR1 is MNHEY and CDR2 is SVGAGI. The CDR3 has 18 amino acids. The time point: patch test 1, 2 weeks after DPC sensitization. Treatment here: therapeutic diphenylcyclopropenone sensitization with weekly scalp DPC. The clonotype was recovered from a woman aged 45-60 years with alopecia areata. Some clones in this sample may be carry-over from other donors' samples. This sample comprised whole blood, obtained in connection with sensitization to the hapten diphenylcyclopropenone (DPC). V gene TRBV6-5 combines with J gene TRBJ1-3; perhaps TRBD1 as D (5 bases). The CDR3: CASSYSTVQDHSGNTIYF. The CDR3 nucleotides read TGTGCCAGCAGTTACTCGACAGTCCAAGACCACTCTGGAAACACCATATATTTT.